The present T cell receptor beta chain was sequenced within a study of T cell repertoires and HLA-DP antigens. Overall study context: Average DNA input: around 220 ng for CD137+CD4+ sorts, around 1.3 ug pre-culture.

In germline, CDR1 is MNHEY, CDR2 SVGAGI. This CDR3 has 16 residues. V was cut by 0 bases and J by 2 bases, with 14 bases left in between. Libraries were prepared by immunoSEQ multiplex PCR; TCRdb keeps only in-frame clonotypes and omits some of them. This sample carries some 120,000 clones, over 90% of them seen once, and the ten largest clones take about 0.27%. As to this clone: Its target is not known.

Sequenced sample: CD4+ T cells from PBMCs. The TCR originated in a woman in her late teens or twenties in good health and CMV-seronegative. J is TRBJ2-7 and V is TRBV6-5; D might be TRBD1 or TRBD2, each matching 5 bases. CDR3 residues: CASSYSKLGTTYEQYF. The DNA for the CDR3 is TGTGCCAGCAGTTACTCCAAACTAGGGACCACCTACGAGCAGTACTTC.